The present entry profiles one TCR beta chain with its context. V lost 2 bases to trimming and J lost 6 bases, with 28 bases between them. Germline V gene lookup returns CDR1 ENHRY and CDR2 SYGVKD. The CDR3 sequence is 19 residues long. The data derive from a study of blood T cell repertoires in COVID-19. About the study: Acute and convalescent COVID-19 samples came from the United States, Italy and Spain. T cells, B-cell-depleted T cells, or PBMCs provided the cDNA or gDNA that served as material.

Generated by immunoSEQ multiplex PCR, the TCRdb table keeps only in-frame clones and is missing some. The table includes more than 200,000 clones, about 87% detected once. This chain connects TRBV10-3 to TRBJ1-1; D might be TRBD1 (6 bases). This clonotype originated in a woman aged 60 to 75 with COVID-19, enrolled during active disease. The sample comprised peripheral blood. The CDR3 region has the DNA TGTGCCATCAGTGAGAGAGGTCCCGGGGGGGCCAACTCTCGTCCTGAAGCTTTCTTT. Translated, it gives CAISERGPGGANSRPEAFF.